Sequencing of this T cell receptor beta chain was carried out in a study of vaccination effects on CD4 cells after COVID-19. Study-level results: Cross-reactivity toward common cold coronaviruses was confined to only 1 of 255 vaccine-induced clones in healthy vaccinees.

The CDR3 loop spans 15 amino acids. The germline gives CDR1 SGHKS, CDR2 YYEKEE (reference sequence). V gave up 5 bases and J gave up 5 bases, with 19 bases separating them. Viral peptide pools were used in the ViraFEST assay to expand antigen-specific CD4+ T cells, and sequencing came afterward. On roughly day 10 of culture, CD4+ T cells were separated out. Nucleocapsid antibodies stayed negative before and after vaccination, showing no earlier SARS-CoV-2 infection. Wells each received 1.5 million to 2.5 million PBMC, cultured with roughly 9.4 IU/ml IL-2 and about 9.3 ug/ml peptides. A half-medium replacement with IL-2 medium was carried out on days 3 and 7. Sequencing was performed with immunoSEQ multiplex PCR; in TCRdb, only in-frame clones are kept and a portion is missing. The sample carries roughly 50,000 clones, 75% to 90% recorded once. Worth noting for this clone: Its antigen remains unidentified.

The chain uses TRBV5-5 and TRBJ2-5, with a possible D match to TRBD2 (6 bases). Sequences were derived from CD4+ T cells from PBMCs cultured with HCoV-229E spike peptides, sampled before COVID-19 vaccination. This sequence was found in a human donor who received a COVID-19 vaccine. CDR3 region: CASSVGRGFWETQYF. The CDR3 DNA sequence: TGTGCCAGCAGTGTGGGTCGGGGGTTTTGGGAGACCCAGTACTTC. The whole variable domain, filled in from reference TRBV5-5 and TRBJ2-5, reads DAGVTQSPTHLIKTRGQQVTLRCSPISGHKSVSWYQQVLGQGPQFIFQYYEKEERGRGNFPDRFSARQFPNYSSELNVNALLLGDSALYLCASSVGRGFWETQYFGPGTRLLVL.